Each of the 20 T cell receptor beta chains below was sequenced from the same sample in a study of cytomegalovirus exposure and HLA in healthy donors. Both 60 Vbeta primers and 13 Jbeta primers went into the PCR. Measured with immunoSEQ multiplex PCR; TCRdb has only the in-frame clones, and not every one. The sample spans some 150,000 clones; the ten largest clones claim 2.2%. Material for sequencing was PBMCs. The origin of the receptors is a woman aged 18-29 years in good health and CMV-seronegative.

This chain joins TRBV6-5 and TRBJ1-6; 8 nucleotides line up with TRBD1. The V gene's germline CDR1 is MNHEY and CDR2 SVGAGI. The CDR3 is 13 amino acids. V gave up 8 bases and J gave up 9 bases; unmatched junction bases: 6. CDR3 DNA: TGTGCCAGCTCCGGACAGGGAAGTTCACCCCTCCACTTT. It codes for CASSGQGSSPLHF.

V usage is TRBV10-1 and J usage is TRBJ2-7; 7 bases fit TRBD1. The CDR3 covers 13 residues. The germline CDR1 and CDR2 sequences are WNHNN and SYGVQD (reference sequence). V trimming: 8 bases; J trimming: 5 bases; junction bases outside the gene matches: 9. The CDR3 here is CASRDRKTHEQYV. CDR3 sequence (DNA): TGCGCCAGCCGGGACAGAAAAACGCACGAGCAGTACGTC.

The J gene is TRBJ2-5, the V gene TRBV10-3, with 16 nucleotides matching TRBD2. Germline-derived CDR1 and CDR2 are ENHRY and SYGVKD. The CDR3 spans 18 residues. V shed 4 bases and J 1 base; nucleotides not matched to a gene: 6. The CDR3 sequence: CAISGGTSGRAAQETQYF. The CDR3 coding sequence is TGTGCCATCAGTGGGGGGACTAGCGGGAGGGCCGCCCAAGAGACCCAGTACTTC.

The genes are TRBV30 and TRBJ2-3; D call uncertain. Deletions cut 0 bases from V and 5 bases from J, with 9 bases between. Germline assignment: CDR1 GTSNPN and CDR2 SVGIG (reference sequence). This CDR3 has 13 amino acids. CDR3 sequence (DNA): TGTGCCTGGAGTGTAGGAGTAGGAGATACGCAGTATTTT. Residues: CAWSVGVGDTQYF.

The chain joins TRBV30 to TRBJ1-4; D is perhaps TRBD1 (5 bases). The CDR3 totals 14 residues. Germline V gives CDR1 GTSNPN, CDR2 SVGIG (reference sequence). The V end lost 2 bases, the J end lost 4 bases, and 11 bases lay between the germline ends. The CDR3 is CAWSIKRGNEKLFF. CDR3 DNA sequence: TGTGCCTGGAGTATCAAAAGGGGTAATGAAAAACTGTTTTTT. The full variable domain, rest sourced from reference TRBV30 and TRBJ1-4, is SQTIHQWPATLVQPVGSPLSLECTVEGTSNPNLYWYRQAAGRGLQLLFYSVGIGQISSEVPQNLSASRPQDRQFILSSKKLLLSDSGFYLCAWSIKRGNEKLFFGSGTQLSVL.

The chain joins TRBV11-2 to TRBJ2-5; perhaps TRBD2 as D (5 bases). The CDR3 totals 13 residues. From germline, CDR1 is SGHAT and CDR2 FQNNGV. V lost 3 bases, J lost 4 bases, and 9 bases lay in between. The CDR3, as DNA: TGTGCCAGCAGCTTGGCGGAGGTAGAGACCCAGTACTTC. It encodes CASSLAEVETQYF.

V usage is TRBV10-3 and J usage is TRBJ2-1; D uncertain. The CDR3 is 17 amino acids. The V and J ends lost 4 bases and 0 bases respectively, with 16 bases between them. CDR1 is ENHRY, CDR2 SYGVKD, per germline. The CDR3, as DNA: TGTGCCATCAGTGTTCGAGGAAACCGGAGCTCCTACAATGAGCAGTTCTTC. Its protein is CAISVRGNRSSYNEQFF.

The chain combines TRBV19 with TRBJ1-2; D is unclear. The CDR3 runs 14 residues. Germline V gives CDR1 LNHDA, CDR2 SQIVND (reference sequence). V was cut by 7 bases and J by 7 bases, with 19 bases left in between. The CDR3: CASTPPSSGVGYTF. CDR3 in DNA: TGTGCCAGTACCCCTCCCAGTTCCGGGGTTGGCTACACCTTC.

The rearrangement links TRBV5-1 to TRBJ2-1; 7 bases match TRBD2. With V trimmed by 7 bases and J by 10 bases, 8 bases remained unmatched. The germline V gene has CDR1 SGHRS and CDR2 YFSETQ. The CDR3 covers 12 residues. Here the CDR3 reads CASHLRAGEQFF. The CDR3 region has the DNA TGCGCCAGCCATCTCAGAGCGGGGGAGCAGTTCTTC.

V gene TRBV5-1 combines with J gene TRBJ1-2; 8 nucleotides line up with TRBD1. The germline gives CDR1 SGHRS, CDR2 YFSETQ. V lost 0 bases, J lost 13 bases, and 14 bases stayed unmatched. CDR3 size: 15 residues. The CDR3 protein is CASSLAGVDRDPSTF. The CDR3 DNA reads TGCGCCAGCAGCTTGGCAGGGGTGGACAGGGACCCTAGCACCTTC.

The rearrangement uses TRBV4-3 and TRBJ1-3; TRBD1 might be the D (6 bases). Per the germline V gene, CDR1 is LGHNA and CDR2 is YSLEER. Trimming removed 4 bases at V and 3 bases at J, with 19 bases between. This CDR3 region has 17 residues. CDR3 region: CASSPDIAGAGGNTIYF. In nucleotides, the CDR3 is TGCGCCAGCAGCCCCGATATTGCGGGGGCGGGTGGAAACACCATATATTTT.

The chain couples TRBV6-1 to TRBJ2-5; 8 bases match TRBD2. This CDR3 comprises 15 residues. Losses at the gene ends were 2 bases for V and 9 bases for J; bases not matched to a gene: 11. In germline, CDR1 is MNHNS, CDR2 SASEGT. The DNA of the CDR3 is TGTGCCAGCAGTGAAAGGCTAGCGGGCCCCATGGCCCAGTACTTC. This sequence encodes CASSERLAGPMAQYF.

This chain connects TRBV28 to TRBJ1-1; D is ambiguous. CDR1 is MDHEN and CDR2 is SYDVKM in the germline V gene. Trimming removed 5 bases at V and 4 bases at J, with 11 bases between. The CDR3 sequence is 13 residues long. In DNA, the CDR3 is TGTGCCAGCAGTGGAGGGTCCGGCACTGAAGCTTTCTTT. This translates into CASSGGSGTEAFF.

V is TRBV5-4 and J is TRBJ2-1, with 8 bases lining up with TRBD2. Germline CDR1 SGHNT, CDR2 YYREEE (reference sequence). V was pared by 6 bases and J by 7 bases, with 3 bases of the junction left unmatched. The CDR3 is 12 amino acids. The CDR3 bases are TGTGCCAGCACATCGGGGGGGAATGAGCAGTTCTTC. Protein product: CASTSGGNEQFF. Together with reference TRBV5-4 and TRBJ2-1, the CDR3 gives the full variable domain: ETGVTQSPTHLIKTRGQQVTLRCSSQSGHNTVSWYQQALGQGPQFIFQYYREEENGRGNFPPRFSGLQFPNYSSELNVNALELDDSALYLCASTSGGNEQFFGPGTRLTVL.

This chain uses TRBV29-1 with TRBJ2-2, with TRBD1 as a possible D gene (6 bases). The germline V gene encodes CDR1 SQVTM and CDR2 ANQGSEA. The CDR3 has 12 residues. Trimming left V 7 bases short and J 0 bases short, with 6 bases between. In DNA, the CDR3 is TGCAGCGGGACAGCGAACACCGGGGAGCTGTTTTTT. Translated, it gives CSGTANTGELFF.

The chain recombines TRBV30 with TRBJ1-1; D perhaps matches TRBD1 (6 bases). Looked up from germline, CDR1 is GTSNPN and CDR2 is SVGIG (reference sequence). This CDR3 region has 12 residues. V lost 1 base and J lost 4, with 7 bases in between. The CDR3 sequence: CAWSGGGTEAFF. CDR3 DNA sequence: TGTGCCTGGAGTGGAGGGGGCACTGAAGCTTTCTTT.

The chain links TRBV9 to TRBJ2-3; D may be TRBD2 (6 bases). The CDR3 runs to 14 residues. Trimming took 0 bases from V and 2 from J, leaving 7 bases between them. CDR1 and CDR2 from the germline V gene are SGDLS and YYNGEE. This chain's CDR3 is CASSVEDYTDTQYF. The CDR3 DNA is TGTGCCAGCAGCGTAGAGGACTACACAGATACGCAGTATTTT.

The chain carries TRBV7-9 and TRBJ1-1, with a possible D match to TRBD1 (5 bases). CDR3 length equals 15 residues. The V gene lost 0 bases and the J gene lost 2 bases, with 10 bases spanning the gap. CDR1 and CDR2 from the germline V gene are SEHNR and FQNEAQ (reference sequence). As DNA, the CDR3 is TGTGCCAGCAGCTTAGCGCTAGGGGCAAACACTGAAGCTTTCTTT. Its translation: CASSLALGANTEAFF.

V and J are TRBV5-1 and TRBJ1-4; 7 bases agree with TRBD1. V shed 0 bases, J shed 0 bases, and the junction held 2 bases outside the gene matches. This CDR3 region has 16 residues. Germline V lookup: CDR1 SGHRS, CDR2 YFSETQ. The chain's CDR3 is CASSLAGGATNEKLFF. The CDR3 nucleotides are TGCGCCAGCAGCTTGGCAGGGGGAGCAACTAATGAAAAACTGTTTTTT.

The genes are TRBV6-5 and TRBJ2-2, with a possible D match to TRBD1 (5 bases). Between the trimmed V and J ends, which lost 5 bases and 5 bases, there was a span of 9 bases. This CDR3 region has 13 residues. CDR1 MNHEY and CDR2 SVGAGI come from the germline V gene. Here the CDR3 reads CASSRQGTGELFF. Here the CDR3 DNA reads TGTGCCAGCAGTCGCCAGGGAACCGGGGAGCTGTTTTTT.